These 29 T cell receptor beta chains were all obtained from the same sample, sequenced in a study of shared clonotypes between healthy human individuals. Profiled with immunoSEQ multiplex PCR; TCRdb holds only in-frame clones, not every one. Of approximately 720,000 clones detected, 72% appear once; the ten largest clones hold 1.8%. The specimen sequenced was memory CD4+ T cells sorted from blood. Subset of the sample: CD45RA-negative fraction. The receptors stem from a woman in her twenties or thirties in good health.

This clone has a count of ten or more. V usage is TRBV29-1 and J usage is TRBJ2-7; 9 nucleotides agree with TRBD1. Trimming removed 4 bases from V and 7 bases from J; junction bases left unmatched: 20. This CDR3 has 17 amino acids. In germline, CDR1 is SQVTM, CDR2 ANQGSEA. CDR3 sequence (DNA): TGCAGCGTTGCCAGAACCGGGACAGGGACCCCGAGGGGGGAGCAGTACTTC. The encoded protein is CSVARTGTGTPRGEQYF.

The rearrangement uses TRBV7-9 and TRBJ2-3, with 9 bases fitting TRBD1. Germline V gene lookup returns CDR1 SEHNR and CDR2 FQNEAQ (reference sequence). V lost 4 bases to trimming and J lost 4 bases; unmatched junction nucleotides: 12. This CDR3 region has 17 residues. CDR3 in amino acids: CASSSWGKGQGPDTQYF. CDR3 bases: TGTGCCAGCAGCTCCTGGGGAAAGGGACAGGGTCCAGATACGCAGTATTTT.

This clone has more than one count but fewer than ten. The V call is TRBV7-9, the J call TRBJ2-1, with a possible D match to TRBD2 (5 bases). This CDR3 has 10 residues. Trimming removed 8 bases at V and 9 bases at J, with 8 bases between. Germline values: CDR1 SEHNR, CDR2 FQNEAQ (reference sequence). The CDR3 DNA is TGTGCCAGCCAAGGACTTGAGCAGTTCTTC. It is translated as CASQGLEQFF.

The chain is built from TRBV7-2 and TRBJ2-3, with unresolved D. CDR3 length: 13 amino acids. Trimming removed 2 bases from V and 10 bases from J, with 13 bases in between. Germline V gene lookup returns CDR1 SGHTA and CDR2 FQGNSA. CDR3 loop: CASSLRAPGAQYF. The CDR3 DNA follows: TGTGCCAGCAGCTTACGCGCCCCGGGCGCGCAGTATTTT.

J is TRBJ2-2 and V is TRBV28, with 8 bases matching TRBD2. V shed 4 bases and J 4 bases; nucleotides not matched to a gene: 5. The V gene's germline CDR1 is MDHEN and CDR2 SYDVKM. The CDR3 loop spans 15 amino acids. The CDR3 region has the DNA TGTGCCAGCAGTTCAGCGGGAGAGAGCACCGGGGAGCTGTTTTTT. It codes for CASSSAGESTGELFF.

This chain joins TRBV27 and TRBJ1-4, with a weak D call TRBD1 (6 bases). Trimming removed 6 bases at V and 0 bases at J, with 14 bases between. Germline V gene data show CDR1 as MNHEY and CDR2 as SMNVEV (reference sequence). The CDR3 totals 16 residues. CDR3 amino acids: CASSESGGTTNEKLFF. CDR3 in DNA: TGTGCCAGCAGCGAATCCGGGGGCACAACTAATGAAAAACTGTTTTTT.

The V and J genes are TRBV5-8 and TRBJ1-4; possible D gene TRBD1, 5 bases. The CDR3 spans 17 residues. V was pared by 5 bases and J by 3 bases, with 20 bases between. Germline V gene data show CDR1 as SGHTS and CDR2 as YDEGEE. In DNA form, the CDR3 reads TGTGCCAGCAGACCTGGTGAGGGGAGGACGGCTAATGAAAAACTGTTTTTT. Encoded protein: CASRPGEGRTANEKLFF.

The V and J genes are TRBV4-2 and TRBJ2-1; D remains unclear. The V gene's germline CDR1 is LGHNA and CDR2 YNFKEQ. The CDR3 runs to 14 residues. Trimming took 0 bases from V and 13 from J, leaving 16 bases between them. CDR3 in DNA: TGTGCCAGCAGCCAAGATTTGCTCGGAGAAAGCCAGTTCTTC. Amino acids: CASSQDLLGESQFF.

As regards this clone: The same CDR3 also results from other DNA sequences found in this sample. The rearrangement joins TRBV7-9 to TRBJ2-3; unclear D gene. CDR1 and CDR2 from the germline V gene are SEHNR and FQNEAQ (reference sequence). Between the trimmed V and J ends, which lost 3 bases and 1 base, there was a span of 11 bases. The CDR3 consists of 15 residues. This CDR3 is CASSFVSGGTDTQYF. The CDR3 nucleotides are TGTGCCAGCAGCTTCGTTTCTGGGGGCACAGATACGCAGTATTTT.

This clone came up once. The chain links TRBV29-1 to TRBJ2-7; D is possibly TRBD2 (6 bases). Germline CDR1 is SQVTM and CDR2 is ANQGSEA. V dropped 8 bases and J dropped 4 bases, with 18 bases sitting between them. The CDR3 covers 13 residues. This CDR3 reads CSPARGLLYEQYF. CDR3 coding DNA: TGCAGCCCTGCTCGGGGACTCCTGTACGAGCAGTACTTC.

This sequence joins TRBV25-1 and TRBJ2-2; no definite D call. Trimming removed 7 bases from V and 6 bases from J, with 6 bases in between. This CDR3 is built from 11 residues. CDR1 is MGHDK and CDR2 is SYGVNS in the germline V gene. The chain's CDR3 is CASTGPGELFF. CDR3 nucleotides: TGTGCCAGCACTGGGCCCGGGGAGCTGTTTTTT.

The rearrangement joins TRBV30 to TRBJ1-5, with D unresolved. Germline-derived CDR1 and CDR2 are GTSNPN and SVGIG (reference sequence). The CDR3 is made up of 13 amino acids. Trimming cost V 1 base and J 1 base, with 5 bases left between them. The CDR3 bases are TGTGCCTGGAGTGCTCTGAGCAATCAGCCCCAGCATTTT. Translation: CAWSALSNQPQHF.

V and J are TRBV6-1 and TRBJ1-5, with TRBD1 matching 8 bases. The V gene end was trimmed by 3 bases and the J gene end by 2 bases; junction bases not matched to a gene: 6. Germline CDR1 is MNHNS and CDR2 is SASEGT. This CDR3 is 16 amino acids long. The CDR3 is CASSDPGQGGNQPQHF. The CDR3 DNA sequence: TGTGCCAGCAGTGACCCCGGACAGGGCGGCAATCAGCCCCAGCATTTT.

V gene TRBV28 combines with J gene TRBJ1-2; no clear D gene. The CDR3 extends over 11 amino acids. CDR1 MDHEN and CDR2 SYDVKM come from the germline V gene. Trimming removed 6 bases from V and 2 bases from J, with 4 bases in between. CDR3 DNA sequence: TGTGCCAGCAGGGAAAACTATGGCTACACCTTC. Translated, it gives CASRENYGYTF.

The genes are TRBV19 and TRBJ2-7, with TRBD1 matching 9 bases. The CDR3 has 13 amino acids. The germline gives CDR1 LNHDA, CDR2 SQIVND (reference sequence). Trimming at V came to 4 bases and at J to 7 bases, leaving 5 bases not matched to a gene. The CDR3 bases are TGTGCCAGTAGTAGTCGGACAGGGGATGAGCAGTACTTC. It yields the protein CASSSRTGDEQYF.

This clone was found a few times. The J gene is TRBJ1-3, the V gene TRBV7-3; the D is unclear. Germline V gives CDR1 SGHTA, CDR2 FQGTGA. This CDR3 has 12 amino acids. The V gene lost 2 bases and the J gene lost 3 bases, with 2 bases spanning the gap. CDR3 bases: TGTGCCAGCAGCTTAGGTGGAAACACCATATATTTT. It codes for CASSLGGNTIYF. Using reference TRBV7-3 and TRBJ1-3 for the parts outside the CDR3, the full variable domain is GAGVSQTPSNKVTEKGKYVELRCDPISGHTALYWYRQSLGQGPEFLIYFQGTGAADDSGLPNDRFFAVRPEGSVSTLKIQRTERGDSAVYLCASSLGGNTIYFGEGSWLTVV.

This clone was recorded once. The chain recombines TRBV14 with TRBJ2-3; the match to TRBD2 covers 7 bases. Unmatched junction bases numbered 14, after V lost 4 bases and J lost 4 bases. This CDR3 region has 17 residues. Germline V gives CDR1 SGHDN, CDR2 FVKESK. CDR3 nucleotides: TGTGCCAGCAGCCCGAAGAGGGACTACCTCATCCCAGATACGCAGTATTTT. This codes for CASSPKRDYLIPDTQYF.

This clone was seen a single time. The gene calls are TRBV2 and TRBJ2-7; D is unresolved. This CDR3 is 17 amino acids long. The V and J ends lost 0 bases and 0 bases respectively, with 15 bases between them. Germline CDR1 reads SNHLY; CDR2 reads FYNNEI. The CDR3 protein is CASSEAQGRPGSYEQYF. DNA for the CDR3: TGTGCCAGCAGTGAAGCGCAAGGCCGACCGGGCTCCTACGAGCAGTACTTC.

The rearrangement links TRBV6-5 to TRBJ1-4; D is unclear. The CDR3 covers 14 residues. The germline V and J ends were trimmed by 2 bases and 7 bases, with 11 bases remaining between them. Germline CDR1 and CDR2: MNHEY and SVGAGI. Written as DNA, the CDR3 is TGTGCCAGCAGTTACGGAGGGATGGGTGAAAAACTGTTTTTT. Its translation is CASSYGGMGEKLFF.

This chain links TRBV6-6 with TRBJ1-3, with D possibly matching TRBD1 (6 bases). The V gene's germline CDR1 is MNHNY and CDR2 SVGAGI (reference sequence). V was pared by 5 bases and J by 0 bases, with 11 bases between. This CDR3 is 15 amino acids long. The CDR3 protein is CASSKRQASGNTIYF. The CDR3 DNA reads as TGTGCCAGCAGTAAAAGACAGGCCTCTGGAAACACCATATATTTT.

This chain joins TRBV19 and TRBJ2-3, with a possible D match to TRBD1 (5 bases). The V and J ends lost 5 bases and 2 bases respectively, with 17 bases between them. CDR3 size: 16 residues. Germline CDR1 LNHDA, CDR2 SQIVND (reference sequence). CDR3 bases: TGTGCCAGTAGTCGTGCGGCAGGACAACCCACAGATACGCAGTATTTT. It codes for CASSRAAGQPTDTQYF. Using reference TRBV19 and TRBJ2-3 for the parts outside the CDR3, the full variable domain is DGGITQSPKYLFRKEGQNVTLSCEQNLNHDAMYWYRQDPGQGLRLIYYSQIVNDFQKGDIAEGYSVSREKKESFPLTVTSAQKNPTAFYLCASSRAAGQPTDTQYFGPGTRLTVL.

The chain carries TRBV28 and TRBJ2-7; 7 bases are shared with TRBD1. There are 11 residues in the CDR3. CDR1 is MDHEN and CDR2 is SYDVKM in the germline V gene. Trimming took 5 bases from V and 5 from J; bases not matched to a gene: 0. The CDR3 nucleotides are TGTGCCAGCAGTGACAGGGACGAGCAGTACTTC. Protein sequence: CASSDRDEQYF.

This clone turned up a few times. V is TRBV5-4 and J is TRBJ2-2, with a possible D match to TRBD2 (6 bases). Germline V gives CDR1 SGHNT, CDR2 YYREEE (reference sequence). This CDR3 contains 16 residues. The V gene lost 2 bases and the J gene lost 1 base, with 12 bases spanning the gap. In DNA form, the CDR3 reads TGTGCCAGCAGCTTTCTTGGGAGGATGAACACCGGGGAGCTGTTTTTT. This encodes CASSFLGRMNTGELFF.

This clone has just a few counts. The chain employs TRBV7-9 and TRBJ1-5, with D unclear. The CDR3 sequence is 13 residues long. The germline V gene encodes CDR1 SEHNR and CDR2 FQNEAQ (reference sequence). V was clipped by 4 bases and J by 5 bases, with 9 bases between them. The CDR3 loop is CASSSAGDQPQHF. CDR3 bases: TGTGCCAGCAGCTCGGCCGGTGATCAGCCCCAGCATTTT.

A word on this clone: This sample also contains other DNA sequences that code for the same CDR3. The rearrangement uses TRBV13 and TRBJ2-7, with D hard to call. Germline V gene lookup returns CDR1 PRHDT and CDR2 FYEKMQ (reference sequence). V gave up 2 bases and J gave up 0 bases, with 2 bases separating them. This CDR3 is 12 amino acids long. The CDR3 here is CASSLSSYEQYF. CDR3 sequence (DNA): TGTGCCAGCAGCTTATCCTCCTACGAGCAGTACTTC.

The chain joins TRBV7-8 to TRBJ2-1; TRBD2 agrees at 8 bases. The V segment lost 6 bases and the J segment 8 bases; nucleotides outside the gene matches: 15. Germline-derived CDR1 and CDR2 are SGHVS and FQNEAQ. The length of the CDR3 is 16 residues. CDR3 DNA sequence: TGTGCCAGCAGACGGAAGCGGGAGTTCCCCGTTGATGAGCAGTTCTTC. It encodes CASRRKREFPVDEQFF. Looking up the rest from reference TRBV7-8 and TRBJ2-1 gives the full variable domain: GAGVSQSPRYKVAKRGQDVALRCDPISGHVSLFWYQQALGQGPEFLTYFQNEAQLDKSGLPSDRFFAERPEGSVSTLKIQRTQQEDSAVYLCASRRKREFPVDEQFFGPGTRLTVL.

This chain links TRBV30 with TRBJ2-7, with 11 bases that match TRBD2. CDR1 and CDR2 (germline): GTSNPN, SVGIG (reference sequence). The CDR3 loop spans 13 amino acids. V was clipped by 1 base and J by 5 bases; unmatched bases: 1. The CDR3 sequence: CAWSGLAGNEQYF. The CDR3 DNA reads TGTGCCTGGAGTGGACTAGCGGGAAACGAGCAGTACTTC.

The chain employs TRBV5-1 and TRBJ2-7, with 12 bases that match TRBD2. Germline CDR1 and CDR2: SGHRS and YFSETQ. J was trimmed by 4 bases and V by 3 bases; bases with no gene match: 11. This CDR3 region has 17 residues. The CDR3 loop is CASSSTSGRSTQYEQYF. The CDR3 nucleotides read TGCGCCAGCAGCTCTACTAGCGGGAGGTCAACCCAATACGAGCAGTACTTC.

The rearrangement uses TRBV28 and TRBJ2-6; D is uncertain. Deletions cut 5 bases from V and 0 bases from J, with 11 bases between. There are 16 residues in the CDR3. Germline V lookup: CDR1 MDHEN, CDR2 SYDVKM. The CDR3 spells CASSPRTGSGANVLTF. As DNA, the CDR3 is TGTGCCAGCAGTCCGAGGACCGGCTCTGGGGCCAACGTCCTGACTTTC. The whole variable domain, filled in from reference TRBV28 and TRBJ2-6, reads DVKVTQSSRYLVKRTGEKVFLECVQDMDHENMFWYRQDPGLGLRLIYFSYDVKMKEKGDIPEGYSVSREKKERFSLILESASTNQTSMYLCASSPRTGSGANVLTFGAGSRLTVL.